The rows below give T cell receptor beta chains drawn from one sample of a study of blood T cell repertoires in COVID-19. Method: immunoSEQ multiplex PCR; TCRdb's copy keeps in-frame clones and lacks some. Here the sample spans 95,000 to 110,000 clones, roughly 91% being singletons. The sequenced material came from peripheral blood. These receptors originate from a human donor in a cohort sampled during active COVID-19. CDR3s include the opening cysteine and the closing phenylalanine or tryptophan. The D gene is left open where the match is weak. Size is omitted from some rows. Given values are once, few, many or a class for expanded clones.

d_gene	len	abundance	v_gene	j_gene	CDR3nt	CDR3aa
.	14	.	TRBV7-2	TRBJ1-2	TGTGCCAGCAGGCCCTTCTCCCGGGTCTATGGCTACACCTTC	CASRPFSRVYGYTF
.	14	.	TRBV28	TRBJ1-2	TGTGCCAGCAGTTTACAGGTAGCTAACTATGGCTACACCTTC	CASSLQVANYGYTF
TRBD2	18	.	TRBV7-2	TRBJ2-5	TGTGCCAGCAGCTTAGGGCCAGCTAGCGGGATTCGAGGGTCGACCCAGTACTTC	CASSLGPASGIRGSTQYF
TRBD1	13	.	TRBV19	TRBJ1-2	TGTGCCAGTAGCCCAGACAGGGCCTATGGCTACACCTTC	CASSPDRAYGYTF
.	15	.	TRBV11-2	TRBJ2-7	TGTGCCAGCAGCCCAGACTCCCGGAGCTCCTACGAGCAGTACTTC	CASSPDSRSSYEQYF
.	11	once	TRBV11-2	TRBJ2-2	TGTGCCAGCAGCTCCCAGGGGGAGCTGTTTTTT	CASSSQGELFF
.	13	few	TRBV12-3/TRBV12-4	TRBJ1-3	TGTGCCAGCAGCACGGGAGCTGGAAACACCATATATTTT	CASSTGAGNTIYF
.	17	.	TRBV19	TRBJ2-1	TGTGCCAGTAGTATAGCTACAGATCTGGAGGGGTACAATGAGCAGTTCTTC	CASSIATDLEGYNEQFF
.	15	.	TRBV5-5	TRBJ1-2	TGTGCCAGCAGCTTTTTAGAAGGGGCTCGCGATGGCTACACCTTC	CASSFLEGARDGYTF
.	16	few	TRBV7-2	TRBJ2-6	TGTGCCAGCAGCCGTCTAACCGGCTCTGGGGCCAACGTCCTGACTTTC	CASSRLTGSGANVLTF
.	13	medium-sized	TRBV14	TRBJ1-6	TGTGCCAGCAGCCCCGGGAGAAATTCACCCCTCCACTTT	CASSPGRNSPLHF
.	15	.	TRBV15	TRBJ1-3	TGTGCCACCAGCCGAGACAGGTCTAATGGAAACACCATATATTTT	CATSRDRSNGNTIYF
TRBD1	15	.	TRBV19	TRBJ1-2	TGTGCCAGTAGATCACAGGGGAATTATAACTATGGCTACACCTTC	CASRSQGNYNYGYTF
TRBD1	14	.	TRBV4-1	TRBJ2-7	TGCGCCAGCAGCCAAGGGGACAGGGCCAACGAGCAGTACTTC	CASSQGDRANEQYF